These T cell receptor beta chains were read from a single sample in a study of blood T cells in healthy people across ages. TCRdb reprocessed the 5' RACE reads with MiXCR, giving one entry per CDR3 protein. The sample shows 500,000 to 550,000 distinct CDR3 sequences, 24% of them seen only once. In addition, the sample was reused for a study of T cells of mothers and their children.

Sequenced sample: blood. These receptors originate from a boy aged 5-17 years in good health. CDR3s include the opening cysteine and the closing phenylalanine or tryptophan. A D gene is named only where the DNA matches it firmly. Only part of the rows carry a size: once, few, many, or a class if the clone is expanded.

cdr3_nt: TGCGCCAGCAGCCCAGGATCTGGGGCCAACGTCCTGACTTTC
cdr3_aa: CASSPGSGANVLTF
d_call: NA
v_call: TRBV5-1
j_call: TRBJ2-6
clone_size: many

cdr3_nt: TGTGCCACCAGTCAGAGCAATCAGCCCCAGCATTTT
cdr3_aa: CATSQSNQPQHF
d_call: NA
v_call: TRBV24-1
j_call: TRBJ1-5
clone_size: many

cdr3_nt: TGCAGTGCTATAGTCAGGGCAAACGAGCAGTACTTC
cdr3_aa: CSAIVRANEQYF
d_call: NA
v_call: TRBV20-1
j_call: TRBJ2-7
clone_size: NA

cdr3_nt: TGTGCCAGTAGGCTAGTCGACCTGGGACTAGCTGGGAACAATGAGCAGTTCTTC
cdr3_aa: CASRLVDLGLAGNNEQFF
d_call: TRBD2
v_call: TRBV19
j_call: TRBJ2-1
clone_size: NA

cdr3_nt: TGTGCCAGCAGCGCTAATGACCGGGAAAGCAATCAGCCCCAGCATTTT
cdr3_aa: CASSANDRESNQPQHF
d_call: NA
v_call: TRBV4-2
j_call: TRBJ1-5
clone_size: few

cdr3_nt: TGCAGTGCCCGATCCGGTTCACCCCTCCACTTT
cdr3_aa: CSARSGSPLHF
d_call: NA
v_call: TRBV20-1
j_call: TRBJ1-6
clone_size: few

cdr3_nt: TGTGCCAGCAGCTCAGCGGGGGTGGATACGCAGTATTTT
cdr3_aa: CASSSAGVDTQYF
d_call: TRBD2
v_call: TRBV7-9
j_call: TRBJ2-3
clone_size: NA

cdr3_nt: TGCAGTGCTAGTTGGGACAGGGCGATCGCGAACACCGGGGAGCTGTTTTTT
cdr3_aa: CSASWDRAIANTGELFF
d_call: TRBD1
v_call: TRBV20-1
j_call: TRBJ2-2
clone_size: few

cdr3_nt: TGTGCCAGCAGCTTAGTAGGAGGGGAGAATGAAAAACTGCTTTTT
cdr3_aa: CASSLVGGENEKLLF
d_call: NA
v_call: TRBV11-2
j_call: TRBJ1-4
clone_size: few

cdr3_nt: TGTGCCAGCAGCGCGAGGTGGGGAGAACGCTCTGGAAACACCATATATTTT
cdr3_aa: CASSARWGERSGNTIYF
d_call: NA
v_call: TRBV9
j_call: TRBJ1-3
clone_size: NA

cdr3_nt: TGTGCCAGTAGACTTACCGGGACAGTCTACGAGCAGTACTTC
cdr3_aa: CASRLTGTVYEQYF
d_call: TRBD1
v_call: TRBV19
j_call: TRBJ2-7
clone_size: few

cdr3_nt: TGTGCCAGCAGTTTGGCGGGAGGGACCTGGGAGCAGTTCTTC
cdr3_aa: CASSLAGGTWEQFF
d_call: TRBD2
v_call: TRBV28
j_call: TRBJ2-1
clone_size: few

cdr3_nt: TGCAGTGCTCCACGATCAGGCGGCATTCAGTACTTC
cdr3_aa: CSAPRSGGIQYF
d_call: NA
v_call: TRBV20-1
j_call: TRBJ2-4
clone_size: many

cdr3_nt: TGTGCCAGCAGCGTAGTTCCGGGGTCCCGCGAGACCCAGTACTTC
cdr3_aa: CASSVVPGSRETQYF
d_call: NA
v_call: TRBV9
j_call: TRBJ2-5
clone_size: NA

cdr3_nt: TGTGCCAGCAGCCCAGACTTGGAGCAGTACTTC
cdr3_aa: CASSPDLEQYF
d_call: NA
v_call: TRBV7-2
j_call: TRBJ2-5
clone_size: NA

cdr3_nt: TGTGCCACTGGGAGGGACAGGGTCACAGATACGCAGTATTTT
cdr3_aa: CATGRDRVTDTQYF
d_call: TRBD1
v_call: TRBV2
j_call: TRBJ2-3
clone_size: few

cdr3_nt: TGTGCTAGTGGTTTGGTAAGCCCCTTGAACACTGAAGCTTTCTTT
cdr3_aa: CASGLVSPLNTEAFF
d_call: NA
v_call: TRBV12-5
j_call: TRBJ1-1
clone_size: once

cdr3_nt: TGTGCCAGCAGTGAAATAGGGACTACGACCTACGAGCAGTACTTC
cdr3_aa: CASSEIGTTTYEQYF
d_call: TRBD2
v_call: TRBV25-1
j_call: TRBJ2-7
clone_size: NA

cdr3_nt: TGCAGCGTCCTCCGGCGTGAGACCCAGTACTTC
cdr3_aa: CSVLRRETQYF
d_call: NA
v_call: TRBV29-1
j_call: TRBJ2-5
clone_size: few

cdr3_nt: TGCGCCAGCAGCCAGGACAGGCAAGAGACCCAGTACTTC
cdr3_aa: CASSQDRQETQYF
d_call: TRBD1
v_call: TRBV4-3
j_call: TRBJ2-5
clone_size: many

cdr3_nt: TGCAGCGTTGCGCTGGGCAGGGGAGGATACGAGCAGTACTTC
cdr3_aa: CSVALGRGGYEQYF
d_call: NA
v_call: TRBV29-1
j_call: TRBJ2-7
clone_size: few

cdr3_nt: TGTGCCAGCAGCGTCGAGCCGCGGCCCGGCCTCGGCGGGGAGCTGTTTTTT
cdr3_aa: CASSVEPRPGLGGELFF
d_call: NA
v_call: TRBV5-6
j_call: TRBJ2-2
clone_size: few

cdr3_nt: TGTGCCAGCAGTCCCGGACAGGGGGCTAATGAGCAGTTCTTC
cdr3_aa: CASSPGQGANEQFF
d_call: TRBD1
v_call: TRBV12-3/TRBV12-4
j_call: TRBJ2-1
clone_size: NA

cdr3_nt: TGTGCCAGCAGTTTCCAGGGGCGAACACGTAACACCGGGGAGCTGTTTTTT
cdr3_aa: CASSFQGRTRNTGELFF
d_call: NA
v_call: TRBV28
j_call: TRBJ2-2
clone_size: NA

cdr3_nt: TGTGCCAGCAGTTTACAGGGGGCGGATGAGCAGTTCTTC
cdr3_aa: CASSLQGADEQFF
d_call: TRBD1
v_call: TRBV6-6
j_call: TRBJ2-1
clone_size: NA

cdr3_nt: TGTGCCAGCAGCCCAGGGAACTCTGGAAACACCATATATTTT
cdr3_aa: CASSPGNSGNTIYF
d_call: NA
v_call: TRBV7-2
j_call: TRBJ1-3
clone_size: few

cdr3_nt: TGTGCCAGCAGTGCAGGACCGGGAGGCACAGATACGCAGTATTTT
cdr3_aa: CASSAGPGGTDTQYF
d_call: NA
v_call: TRBV6-2/TRBV6-3
j_call: TRBJ2-3
clone_size: few

cdr3_nt: TGTGCCAGCAGCACCACCGTCGGCCAAGGCTACACCTTC
cdr3_aa: CASSTTVGQGYTF
d_call: NA
v_call: TRBV7-8
j_call: TRBJ1-2
clone_size: few

cdr3_nt: TGTGCCAGCAGCTTATTAGGCGGGAGGGCCGTAGATACGCAGTATTTT
cdr3_aa: CASSLLGGRAVDTQYF
d_call: TRBD2
v_call: TRBV11-3
j_call: TRBJ2-3
clone_size: NA

cdr3_nt: TGCGCCAGCAGCCCACGACCGGACAGGGCCGCTGAAGCTTTCTTT
cdr3_aa: CASSPRPDRAAEAFF
d_call: TRBD1
v_call: TRBV5-1
j_call: TRBJ1-1
clone_size: NA

cdr3_nt: TGTGCCAGCAGCTTTGTTACCGGGTCCTACAATGAGCAGTTCTTC
cdr3_aa: CASSFVTGSYNEQFF
d_call: NA
v_call: TRBV7-2
j_call: TRBJ2-1
clone_size: NA

cdr3_nt: TGCAGCGTATCGAGGGCTGCCGGGGAGCTGTTTTTT
cdr3_aa: CSVSRAAGELFF
d_call: NA
v_call: TRBV29-1
j_call: TRBJ2-2
clone_size: NA

cdr3_nt: TGTGCCAGCAGTTACACAGAGGACGAGCAGTACTTC
cdr3_aa: CASSYTEDEQYF
d_call: NA
v_call: TRBV6-2/TRBV6-3
j_call: TRBJ2-7
clone_size: NA